These T cell receptor beta chains were read from a single sample in a study of OX40 agonist ivuxolimab in advanced cancers. Libraries were prepared by immunoSEQ multiplex PCR; TCRdb keeps only in-frame clonotypes and omits some of them. The sample has approximately 30,000 clones, more than 80% seen once; the top ten hold approximately 12%. Sequencing was performed on CD4+ or CD8+ T cells sorted from blood, taken in a trial of the OX40 agonist ivuxolimab. Receptors were obtained from an adult with an advanced solid tumor such as melanoma, head and neck, liver or kidney cancer. CDR3s include the opening cysteine and the closing phenylalanine or tryptophan. A D gene is named only where the DNA matches it firmly. Size is stated for part of the rows, as once, few or many counts, or as a class when the clone is expanded.

d_call clone_size j_call v_call cdr3_aa cdr3_nt
- - TRBJ1-6 TRBV27 CASSVMDINSPLHF TGTGCCAGCAGTGTGATGGACATTAATTCACCCCTCCACTTT
- - TRBJ1-1 TRBV27 CASNPGRAAMNTEAFF TGTGCCAGCAACCCGGGCAGGGCCGCTATGAACACTGAAGCTTTCTTT
- once TRBJ1-5 TRBV11-2 CASSVGYGSNQPQHF TGTGCCAGCAGCGTTGGATACGGTAGCAATCAGCCCCAGCATTTT
- - TRBJ2-3 TRBV15 CATSRGHGDLPTDTQYF TGTGCCACCAGCAGAGGCCACGGGGACCTCCCAACAGATACGCAGTATTTT
TRBD2 - TRBJ2-3 TRBV27 CASSLSTSGVTDTQYF TGTGCCAGCAGTCTCTCGACTAGCGGGGTCACAGATACGCAGTATTTT
- - TRBJ1-2 TRBV27 CASSSTVGGYTF TGTGCCAGCAGTTCGACAGTGGGAGGCTACACCTTC
TRBD2 - TRBJ2-7 TRBV30 CAWSVFETSGTPCPYEQYF TGTGCCTGGAGTGTATTCGAGACTAGCGGGACCCCATGTCCTTACGAGCAGTACTTC
TRBD2 - TRBJ2-7 TRBV5-4 CASSFGGGVPYEQYF TGTGCCAGCAGCTTCGGCGGGGGGGTCCCCTACGAGCAGTACTTC
- - TRBJ2-3 TRBV10-3 CAISPTPGTTDTQYF TGTGCCATCAGCCCGACGCCGGGCACCACAGATACGCAGTATTTT
- - TRBJ1-1 TRBV14 CASSQDPHANTEAFF TGTGCCAGCAGCCAAGACCCACACGCGAACACTGAAGCTTTCTTT
- - TRBJ2-7 TRBV28 CATNLLPGRNYEQYF TGTGCCACTAACCTACTCCCGGGACGGAACTACGAGCAGTACTTC
- few TRBJ2-3 TRBV11-2 CASSLNVNRGTDTQYF TGTGCCAGCAGCTTAAACGTAAACAGGGGCACAGATACGCAGTATTTT
TRBD1 - TRBJ2-1 TRBV5-6 CASEQGGPYNEQFF TGTGCCAGCGAACAGGGGGGCCCTTACAATGAGCAGTTCTTC
- few TRBJ1-1 TRBV6-5 CASSYDRLNTEAFF TGTGCCAGCAGTTACGACAGACTGAACACTGAAGCTTTCTTT
- - TRBJ2-1 TRBV7-2 CASSLATGGRGEQFF TGTGCCAGCAGCTTGGCGACGGGGGGCCGGGGTGAGCAGTTCTTC
- - TRBJ2-1 TRBV27 CASSSLGGEQFF TGTGCCAGCAGTTCCCTAGGCGGTGAGCAGTTCTTC
TRBD2 - TRBJ2-5 TRBV4-3 CASSQGCGGSSQETQYF TGCGCCAGCAGCCAAGGTTGTGGCGGGAGTTCCCAAGAGACCCAGTACTTC
- - TRBJ1-2 TRBV9 CASSVEVGQNYGYTF TGTGCCAGCAGCGTAGAGGTAGGACAAAACTATGGCTACACCTTC
TRBD2 - TRBJ2-7 TRBV11-2 CASSTIGGLASEQYF TGTGCCAGCAGCACGATTGGAGGACTAGCTAGCGAGCAGTACTTC